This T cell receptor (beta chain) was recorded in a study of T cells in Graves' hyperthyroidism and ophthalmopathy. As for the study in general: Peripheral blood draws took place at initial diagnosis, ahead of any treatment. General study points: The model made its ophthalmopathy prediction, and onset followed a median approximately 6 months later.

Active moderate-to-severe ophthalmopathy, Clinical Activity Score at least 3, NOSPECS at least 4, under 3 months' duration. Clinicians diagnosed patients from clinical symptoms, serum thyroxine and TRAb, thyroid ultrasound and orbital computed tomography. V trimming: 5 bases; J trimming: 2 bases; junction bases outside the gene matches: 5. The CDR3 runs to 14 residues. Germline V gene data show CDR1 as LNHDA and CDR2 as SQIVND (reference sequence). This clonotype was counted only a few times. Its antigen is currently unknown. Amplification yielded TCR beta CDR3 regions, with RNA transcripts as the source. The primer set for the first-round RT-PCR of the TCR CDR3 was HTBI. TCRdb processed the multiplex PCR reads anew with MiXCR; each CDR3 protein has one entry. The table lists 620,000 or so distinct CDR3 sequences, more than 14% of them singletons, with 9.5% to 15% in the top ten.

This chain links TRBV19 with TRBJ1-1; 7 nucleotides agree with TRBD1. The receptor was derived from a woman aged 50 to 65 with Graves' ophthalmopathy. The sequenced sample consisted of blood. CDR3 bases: TGTGCCAGTAGTGTCCGGGACAGAAACACTGAAGCTTTCTTT. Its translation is CASSVRDRNTEAFF.